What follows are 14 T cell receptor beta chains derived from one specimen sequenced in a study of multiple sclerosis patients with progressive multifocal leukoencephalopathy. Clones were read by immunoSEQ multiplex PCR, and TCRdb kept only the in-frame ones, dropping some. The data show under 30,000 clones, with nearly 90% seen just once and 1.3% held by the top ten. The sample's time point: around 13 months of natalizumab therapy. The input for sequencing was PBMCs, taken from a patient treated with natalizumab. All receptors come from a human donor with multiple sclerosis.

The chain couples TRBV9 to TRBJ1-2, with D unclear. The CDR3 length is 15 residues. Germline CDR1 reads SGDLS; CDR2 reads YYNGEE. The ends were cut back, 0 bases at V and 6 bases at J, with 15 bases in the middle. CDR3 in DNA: TGTGCCAGCAGCGTAGAGACGCCGGGCCGGGATGGCTACACCTTC. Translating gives CASSVETPGRDGYTF.

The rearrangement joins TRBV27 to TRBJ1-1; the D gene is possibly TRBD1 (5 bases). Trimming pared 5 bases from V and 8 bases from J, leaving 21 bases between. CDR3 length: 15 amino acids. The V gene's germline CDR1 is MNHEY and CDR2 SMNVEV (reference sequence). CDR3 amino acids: CASSTGDVPGVEAFF. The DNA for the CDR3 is TGTGCCAGCAGTACCGGGGACGTTCCGGGGGTAGAAGCTTTCTTT.

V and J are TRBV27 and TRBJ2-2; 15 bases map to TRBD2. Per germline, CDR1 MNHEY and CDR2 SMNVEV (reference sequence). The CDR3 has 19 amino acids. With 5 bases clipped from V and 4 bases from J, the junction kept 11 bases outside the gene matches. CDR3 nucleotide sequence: TGTGCCAGCAGTCCGGGACTAGCGGGGGGCGAGGCGGTCACCGGGGAGCTGTTTTTT. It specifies CASSPGLAGGEAVTGELFF.

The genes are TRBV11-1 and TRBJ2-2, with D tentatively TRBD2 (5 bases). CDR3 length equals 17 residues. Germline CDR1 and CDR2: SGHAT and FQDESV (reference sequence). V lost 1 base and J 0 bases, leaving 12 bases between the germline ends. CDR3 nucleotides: TGTGCCAGCAGCTTAGGAGGGTCACTAACGAACACCGGGGAGCTGTTTTTT. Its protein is CASSLGGSLTNTGELFF.

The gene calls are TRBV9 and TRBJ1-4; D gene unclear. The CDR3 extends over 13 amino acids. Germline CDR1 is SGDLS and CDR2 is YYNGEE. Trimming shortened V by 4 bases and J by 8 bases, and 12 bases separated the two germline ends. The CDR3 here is CASSSLGSEKLFF. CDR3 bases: TGTGCCAGCAGCTCCCTCGGATCCGAAAAACTGTTTTTT.

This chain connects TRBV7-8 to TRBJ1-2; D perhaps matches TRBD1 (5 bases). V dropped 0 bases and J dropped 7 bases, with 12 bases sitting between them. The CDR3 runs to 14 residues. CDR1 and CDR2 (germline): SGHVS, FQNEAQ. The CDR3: CASSLATGAAGYTF. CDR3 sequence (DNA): TGTGCCAGCAGCTTAGCGACCGGGGCGGCTGGCTACACCTTC.

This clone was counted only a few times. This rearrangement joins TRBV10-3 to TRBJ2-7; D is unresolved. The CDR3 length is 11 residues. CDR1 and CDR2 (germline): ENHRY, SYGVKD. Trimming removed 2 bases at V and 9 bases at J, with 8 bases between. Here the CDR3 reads CAISEDTGQYF. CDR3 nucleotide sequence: TGTGCCATCAGTGAGGACACCGGGCAGTACTTC.

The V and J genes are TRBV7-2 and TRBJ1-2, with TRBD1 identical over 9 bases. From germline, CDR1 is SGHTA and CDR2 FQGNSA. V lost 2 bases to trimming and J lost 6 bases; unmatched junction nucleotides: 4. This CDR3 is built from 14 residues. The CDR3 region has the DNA TGTGCCAGCAGCTTAATCGGGACAGGGAATGGCTACACCTTC. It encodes CASSLIGTGNGYTF.

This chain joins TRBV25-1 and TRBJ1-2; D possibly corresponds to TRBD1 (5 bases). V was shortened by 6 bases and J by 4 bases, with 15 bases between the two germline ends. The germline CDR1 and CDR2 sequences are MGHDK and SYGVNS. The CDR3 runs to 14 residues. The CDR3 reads CASSPGGTGYGYTF. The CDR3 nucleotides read TGTGCCAGCAGCCCCGGGGGGACGGGCTATGGCTACACCTTC.

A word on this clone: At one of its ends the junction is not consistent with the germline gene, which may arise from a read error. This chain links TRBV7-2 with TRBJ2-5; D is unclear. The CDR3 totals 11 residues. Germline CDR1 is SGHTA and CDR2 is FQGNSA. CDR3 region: CASSFKETRYF. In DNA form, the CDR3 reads TGTGCCAGCAGCTTTAAAGAGACCCGGTACTTC. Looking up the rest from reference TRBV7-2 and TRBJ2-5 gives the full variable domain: GAGVSQSPSNKVTEKGKDVELRCDPISGHTALYWYRQSLGQGLEFLIYFQGNSAPDKSGLPSDRFSAERTGGSVSTLTIQRTQQEDSAVYLCASSFKETRYFGPGTRLLVL.

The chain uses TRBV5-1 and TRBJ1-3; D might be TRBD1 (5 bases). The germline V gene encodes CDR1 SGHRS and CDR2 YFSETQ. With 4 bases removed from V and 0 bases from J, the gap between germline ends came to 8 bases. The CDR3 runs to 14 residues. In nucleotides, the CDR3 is TGCGCCAGCAGCGGGGGGAGCTCTGGAAACACCATATATTTT. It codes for CASSGGSSGNTIYF.

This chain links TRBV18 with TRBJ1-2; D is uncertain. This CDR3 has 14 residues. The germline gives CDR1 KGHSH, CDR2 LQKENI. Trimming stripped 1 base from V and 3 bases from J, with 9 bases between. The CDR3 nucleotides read TGTGCCAGCTCACCACGGGAATTCGACTATGGCTACACCTTC. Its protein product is CASSPREFDYGYTF.

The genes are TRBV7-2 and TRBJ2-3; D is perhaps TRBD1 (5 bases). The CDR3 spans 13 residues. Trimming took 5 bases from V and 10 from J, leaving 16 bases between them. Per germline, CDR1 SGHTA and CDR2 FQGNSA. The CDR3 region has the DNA TGTGCCAGCAGCCATATAACCAGGGATCCGCAGTATTTT. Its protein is CASSHITRDPQYF.

The CDR3 DNA sequence: TGTGCCAGCAGTGAGAGGACTAGCGGGGTCTACGAGCAGTACTTC. It is translated as CASSERTSGVYEQYF. V usage is TRBV2 and J usage is TRBJ2-7; TRBD2 matches 12 bases. The germline V gene has CDR1 SNHLY and CDR2 FYNNEI. Trimming cost V 3 bases and J 3 bases; bases outside gene matches: 3. This CDR3 spans 15 amino acids.